The rows below give T cell receptor beta chains drawn from one sample of a study of CD8 T cells in ankylosing spondylitis. TCRdb analysed the 5' RACE reads with MiXCR anew, one entry per CDR3 protein. The sample includes about 240,000 distinct CDR3 sequences, less than 10% of them seen just once. The sample was blood, either unsorted or a sorted T cell fraction (not recorded which). The receptors here all came from a male donor with ankylosing spondylitis or in good health (not recorded which). The conserved cysteine and the conserved F or W are not part of the CDR3 here. The order of the fields is J gene, CDR3 length, V gene, CDR3 protein.

J: TRBJ1-2; length: 14; V: TRBV20-1; CDR3: SARDRTGREPYGYT
J: TRBJ1-3; length: 12; V: TRBV29-1; CDR3: SATGDLPGNTIY
J: TRBJ2-3; length: 12; V: TRBV7-8; CDR3: ASSLFLGVDTQY
J: TRBJ2-1; length: 14; V: TRBV11-2; CDR3: ASSHTSSGRSDEQF
J: TRBJ2-2; length: 12; V: TRBV5-8; CDR3: ASSLPGGTGELF
J: TRBJ1-5; length: 11; V: TRBV20-1; CDR3: SARVGAVQPQH
J: TRBJ1-2; length: 12; V: TRBV6-2/TRBV6-3; CDR3: ASRTGTGVYGYT
J: TRBJ2-3; length: 16; V: TRBV5-5; CDR3: ASSFSRVLGFATDTQY
J: TRBJ1-2; length: 12; V: TRBV3-1; CDR3: ASSPANRRLGYT
J: TRBJ1-1; length: 14; V: TRBV7-9; CDR3: ASSLPAGQSNTEAF
J: TRBJ1-3; length: 15; V: TRBV7-2; CDR3: ASSPQVGQSSGNTIY
J: TRBJ1-4; length: 14; V: TRBV7-2; CDR3: ASSQNHVGTNEKLF
J: TRBJ2-4; length: 12; V: TRBV12-3/TRBV12-4; CDR3: ASSSGTTKNIQY
J: TRBJ2-3; length: 14; V: TRBV5-6; CDR3: ASSSRVRGLTDTQY
J: TRBJ2-5; length: 11; V: TRBV10-2; CDR3: ASRTGGGETQY
J: TRBJ2-3; length: 13; V: TRBV7-3; CDR3: ASSPQGGKGDTQY
J: TRBJ2-4; length: 13; V: TRBV20-1; CDR3: SRCFAGGAKNIQY
J: TRBJ1-5; length: 11; V: TRBV7-2; CDR3: ASSQRGNQPQH
J: TRBJ1-3; length: 14; V: TRBV9; CDR3: ASSAGDTYSGNTIY
J: TRBJ2-3; length: 15; V: TRBV28; CDR3: ASIPLGVAGAADTQY
J: TRBJ1-2; length: 12; V: TRBV20-1; CDR3: SARGDLGDYGYT
J: TRBJ2-1; length: 15; V: TRBV11-2; CDR3: ASSDRRRGRSYNEQF
J: TRBJ2-1; length: 13; V: TRBV9; CDR3: ASSVDPSGGSEQF
J: TRBJ2-7; length: 11; V: TRBV20-1; CDR3: SARESQTYEQY
J: TRBJ2-7; length: 12; V: TRBV5-1; CDR3: ASSLSTGIYEQY
J: TRBJ2-3; length: 13; V: TRBV4-3; CDR3: ASSQGAFGTDTQY
J: TRBJ2-1; length: 12; V: TRBV7-6; CDR3: ASSFGGSYNEQF
J: TRBJ2-7; length: 12; V: TRBV30; CDR3: AWSSGVGSYEQY
J: TRBJ2-1; length: 13; V: TRBV7-2; CDR3: ATSLTGHPYNEQF
J: TRBJ2-2; length: 13; V: TRBV5-8; CDR3: ASSLGTGWTGELF